This T cell receptor beta chain derives from a study of graft-versus-host responses after intestinal transplantation. Study details: Transplants were multivisceral, liver-intestinal, or isolated intestinal. All of the recipients had induction that used anti-thymocyte globulin, then tacrolimus and steroids for roughly three years.

Comment on this clone: The antigen is unknown.

Method: immunoSEQ multiplex PCR; TCRdb's copy keeps in-frame clones and lacks some. Of tens of thousands of clones listed, less than 95% were seen once; the top ten hold 1.3%. Germline values: CDR1 LNHDA, CDR2 SQIVND (reference sequence). The CDR3 totals 15 residues. V gave up 1 base and J gave up 4 bases; unmatched junction bases: 4. Overall study findings and caveats: Early post-transplant HvG declines tracked with peak circulating GvH clone levels.

The sequencing here drew on unstimulated CD8+ T cells sorted from spleen or lymph node cells, taken before intestinal transplant. The chain recombines TRBV19 with TRBJ1-1, with 9 bases fitting TRBD1. The origin of this receptor is a human donor who received an intestinal transplant. CDR3 amino acids: CASSIAATGGTEAFF. The CDR3 DNA follows: TGTGCCAGTAGTATAGCGGCGACAGGGGGCACTGAAGCTTTCTTT.